Described below is a single T cell receptor (beta chain) sequence and its context. TCRdb processed the RT-PCR reads anew with MiXCR; each CDR3 protein has one entry. The profile shows more than 600,000 distinct CDR3 sequences, 14% of them singletons. The germline CDR1 and CDR2 sequences are DFQATT and SNEGSKA (reference sequence). The CDR3 contains 13 residues. V was clipped by 5 bases and J by 4 bases; unmatched bases: 4. This chain connects TRBV20-1 to TRBJ2-7; 11 bases agree with TRBD2. Sequences were obtained from memory CD4+ T cells from blood. This clonotype was sampled from a female donor in good health, serving as a healthy control. In DNA, the CDR3 is TGCAGTGCTGGGGGACTAGCGGAGTACGAGCAGTACTTC. It is translated as CSAGGLAEYEQYF.